One T cell receptor (beta chain) is described in this entry. The data belong to a study of blood T cell repertoires in COVID-19. At the level of the study: COVID-19 samples from acute and convalescent phases originated in the United States, Italy and Spain. Sample material is recorded as cDNA or gDNA derived from T cells, B-cell-depleted T cells, or PBMCs.

V was pared by 5 bases and J by 4 bases, with 9 bases of the junction left unmatched. Germline V gives CDR1 MDHEN, CDR2 SYDVKM. The CDR3 contains 15 residues. This table comes from immunoSEQ multiplex PCR, and its TCRdb copy is limited to in-frame clones, with some not included. Altogether approximately 100,000 clones are present, 80% to 90% being singletons, with the ten largest covering over 12%. The TCR originated in a man aged 45-60 years with acute or convalescent COVID-19. The rearrangement uses TRBV28 and TRBJ1-1; TRBD1 matches 8 bases. Specimen: peripheral blood. CDR3 loop: CASSPLGTGGTEAFF. Here the CDR3 DNA reads TGTGCCAGCAGTCCTCTAGGGACAGGTGGCACTGAAGCTTTCTTT.